The 17 T cell receptor beta chains below come from one sample, sequenced in a study of cytomegalovirus exposure and HLA in healthy donors. PCR employed 60 Vbeta and 13 Jbeta primers. The data were produced by immunoSEQ multiplex PCR, yet TCRdb's version contains in-frame clones alone and is incomplete. The data hold hundreds of thousands of clones, with roughly 88% observed a single time. Sequencing input: PBMCs. These receptor sequences come from a boy aged 2 to 10 in good health and CMV-seronegative.

The chain carries TRBV9 and TRBJ2-2; D is perhaps TRBD2 (7 bases). Germline CDR1 SGDLS, CDR2 YYNGEE. V lost 2 bases and J lost 5, with 13 bases in between. The CDR3 has 15 residues. The CDR3 region is CASSVWGGETGELFF. CDR3 in DNA: TGTGCCAGCAGCGTCTGGGGGGGCGAAACCGGGGAGCTGTTTTTT.

The chain uses TRBV30 and TRBJ2-7; perhaps TRBD2 as D (5 bases). The CDR3 length is 13 residues. CDR1 GTSNPN and CDR2 SVGIG come from the germline V gene (reference sequence). The V end was cut by 0 bases, the J end by 9 bases, with 15 bases between. As DNA, the CDR3 is TGTGCCTGGAGTGTGGCGGGTTTGGGGTTGCAGTACTTC. Translation gives CAWSVAGLGLQYF.

CDR3 DNA: TGTGCCTGGAGTGCCCCTCATACGCAGTATTTT. It is translated as CAWSAPHTQYF. The J gene is TRBJ2-3, the V gene TRBV30; D uncertain. This CDR3 is built from 11 residues. The V gene's germline CDR1 is GTSNPN and CDR2 SVGIG (reference sequence). V lost 1 base to trimming and J lost 7 bases, with 6 bases between them. The full variable domain, completed using reference TRBV30 and TRBJ2-3, is SQTIHQWPATLVQPVGSPLSLECTVEGTSNPNLYWYRQAAGRGLQLLFYSVGIGQISSEVPQNLSASRPQDRQFILSSKKLLLSDSGFYLCAWSAPHTQYFGPGTRLTVL.

CDR3 DNA sequence: TGCAGCGTTGCCATCGGGACTGCCCCCTGTCTTCAGTACTTC. Translating gives CSVAIGTAPCLQYF. The chain has TRBV29-1 and TRBJ2-4; D is perhaps TRBD2 (6 bases). CDR1 is SQVTM and CDR2 is ANQGSEA in the germline V gene. The CDR3 runs to 14 residues. V lost 4 bases, J lost 11 bases, and 21 bases lay in between.

The chain employs TRBV6-5 and TRBJ2-7, with 7 bases matching TRBD1. Germline V gives CDR1 MNHEY, CDR2 SVGAGI. The CDR3 covers 15 residues. Germline trimming cut 0 bases from V and 1 base from J; bases unmatched to any gene: 3. The CDR3 reads CASSYSKGASYEQYF. The CDR3 nucleotides read TGTGCCAGCAGTTACTCGAAGGGGGCATCCTACGAGCAGTACTTC.

The rearrangement links TRBV6-5 to TRBJ2-1; 10 bases align to TRBD2. The V gene's germline CDR1 is MNHEY and CDR2 SVGAGI. V lost 5 bases and J lost 2; bases outside the gene matches: 3. The CDR3 loop spans 15 amino acids. CDR3 nucleotide sequence: TGTGCCAGCAGTAAAACTAGCGGGGCCTACAATGAGCAGTTCTTC. This translates into CASSKTSGAYNEQFF.

This chain connects TRBV9 to TRBJ2-3; TRBD2 agrees at 8 bases. CDR1 is SGDLS, CDR2 YYNGEE, per germline. Trimming cost V 4 bases and J 5 bases; bases outside gene matches: 6. This CDR3 contains 14 residues. This CDR3 is CASSQTGGVDTQYF. The DNA for the CDR3 is TGTGCCAGCAGCCAGACGGGGGGGGTAGATACGCAGTATTTT.

The V and J genes are TRBV28 and TRBJ1-5, with 7 positions matching TRBD1. Germline V CDR1 and CDR2: MDHEN, SYDVKM. CDR3 length equals 13 residues. V shed 6 bases, J shed 4 bases, and the junction held 3 bases outside the gene matches. The CDR3 spells CASRLDRNQPQHF. The CDR3, as DNA: TGTGCCAGCAGGTTGGACAGGAATCAGCCCCAGCATTTT.

This chain uses TRBV21-1 with TRBJ2-5; the table gives TRBD1 as D, unverified against the DNA. TRBV21-1 represents a pseudogene. This CDR3 region has 11 residues. The CDR3 bases are TGTGCCAGCCGACAAGAAGGGACCCAGTACTTC. Amino acids: CASRQEGTQYF.

The genes are TRBV6-5 and TRBJ2-7; possibly TRBD2 for D (6 bases). This CDR3 spans 16 amino acids. V was clipped by 2 bases and J by 4 bases, with 18 bases between them. Germline CDR1 MNHEY, CDR2 SVGAGI. CDR3 sequence reads: CASSYGLGGAEYEQYF. In DNA form, the CDR3 reads TGTGCCAGCAGTTACGGTTTAGGAGGGGCTGAATACGAGCAGTACTTC.

The chain carries TRBV9 and TRBJ2-3; weak D call: TRBD2 (7 bases). The CDR3 has 16 residues. Trimming left V 0 bases short and J 0 bases short, with 11 bases between. Germline values: CDR1 SGDLS, CDR2 YYNGEE. This CDR3 reads CASSVAGGGSTDTQYF. CDR3 bases: TGTGCCAGCAGCGTAGCTGGCGGGGGCAGCACAGATACGCAGTATTTT.

CDR3 loop: CASSPGGATEAFF. For the CDR3, the DNA is TGTGCCAGCAGCCCGGGGGGGGCGACTGAAGCTTTCTTT. This rearrangement joins TRBV7-9 to TRBJ1-1, with D possibly being TRBD1 (6 bases). Germline CDR1 is SEHNR and CDR2 is FQNEAQ (reference sequence). The CDR3 is 13 amino acids. The V and J ends lost 5 bases and 5 bases respectively, with 12 bases between them.

This clone appeared a single time. The chain couples TRBV6-5 to TRBJ1-3; a possible D gene is TRBD1 (6 bases). The ends were cut back, 4 bases at V and 8 bases at J, with 12 bases in the middle. This CDR3 is built from 13 residues. Per the germline V gene, CDR1 is MNHEY and CDR2 is SVGAGI. The CDR3 here is CASSLTRQDTIYF. The CDR3 nucleotides are TGTGCCAGCAGTTTGACCCGACAGGACACCATATATTTT.

A note on this clone: The same CDR3 is also encoded by other DNA sequences in this sample. The chain couples TRBV6-5 to TRBJ2-1, with TRBD1 matching 8 bases. This CDR3 has 15 residues. CDR1 is MNHEY and CDR2 is SVGAGI in the germline V gene. V gave up 6 bases and J gave up 7 bases; unmatched junction bases: 11. CDR3 in amino acids: CASSLGQGEVNEQFF. CDR3 nucleotide sequence: TGTGCCAGCAGCCTCGGACAGGGTGAGGTGAATGAGCAGTTCTTC.

The chain couples TRBV7-3 to TRBJ2-3, with 8 bases lining up with TRBD2. This CDR3 contains 13 residues. From germline, CDR1 is SGHTA and CDR2 FQGTGA. V shed 5 bases, J shed 11 bases, and the junction held 9 bases outside the gene matches. Here the CDR3 DNA reads TGTGCCAGCAGCGCCCCAAGCGGGAGCCGGCAGTATTTT. It is translated as CASSAPSGSRQYF.

J is TRBJ1-2 and V is TRBV6-1, with D unclear. Trimming removed 10 bases from V and 4 bases from J, with 10 bases in between. The germline gives CDR1 MNHNS, CDR2 SASEGT. CDR3 length: 11 residues. Written as DNA, the CDR3 is TGTGCCACCACAGCTTCCTATGGCTACACCTTC. It encodes CATTASYGYTF.

This clone was detected only a few times. V gene TRBV4-2 combines with J gene TRBJ2-2; no clear D. This CDR3 is 14 amino acids long. V was shortened by 0 bases and J by 7 bases, with 9 bases between the two germline ends. Germline CDR1 is LGHNA and CDR2 is YNFKEQ. The CDR3: CASSQDPAIGELFF. CDR3 DNA sequence: TGTGCCAGCAGCCAAGACCCAGCGATCGGGGAGCTGTTTTTT.